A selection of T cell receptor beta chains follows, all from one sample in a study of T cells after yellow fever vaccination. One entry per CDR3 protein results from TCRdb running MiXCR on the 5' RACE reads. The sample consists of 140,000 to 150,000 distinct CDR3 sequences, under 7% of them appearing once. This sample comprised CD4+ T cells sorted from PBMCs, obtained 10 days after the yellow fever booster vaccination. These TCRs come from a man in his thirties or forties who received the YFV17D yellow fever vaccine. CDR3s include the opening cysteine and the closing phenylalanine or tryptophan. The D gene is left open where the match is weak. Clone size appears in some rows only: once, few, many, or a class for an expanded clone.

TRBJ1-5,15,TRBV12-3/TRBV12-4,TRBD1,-,CASSEQGASNQPQHF,TGTGCCAGCAGTGAACAGGGGGCGAGCAATCAGCCCCAGCATTTT
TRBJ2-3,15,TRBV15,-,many,CATSRRGIGEDTQYF,TGTGCCACCAGCCGCCGCGGGATAGGGGAAGATACGCAGTATTTT
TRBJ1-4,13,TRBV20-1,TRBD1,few,CSASRQGSEKLFF,TGCAGTGCTAGCAGACAGGGAAGCGAAAAACTGTTTTTT
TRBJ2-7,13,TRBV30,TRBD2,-,CAWSPGGGGEQYF,TGTGCCTGGAGTCCCGGGGGGGGCGGCGAGCAGTACTTC
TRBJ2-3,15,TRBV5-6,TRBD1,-,CASSLAGTVISTQYF,TGTGCCAGCAGCTTGGCCGGGACAGTGATTTCGACGCAGTATTTT
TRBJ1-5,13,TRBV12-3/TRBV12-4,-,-,CASSYTYNQPQHF,TGTGCCAGCAGTTACACCTACAATCAGCCCCAGCATTTT
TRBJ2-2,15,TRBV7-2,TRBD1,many,CASSYRDRRTGELFF,TGTGCCAGCAGCTATCGGGACAGGCGGACCGGGGAGCTGTTTTTT
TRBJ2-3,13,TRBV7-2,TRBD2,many,CASNSGITDTQYF,TGTGCCAGTAATAGCGGGATCACAGATACGCAGTATTTT
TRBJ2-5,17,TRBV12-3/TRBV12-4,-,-,CASSLGGGQLRPRTQYF,TGTGCCAGCAGTTTAGGTGGGGGACAACTCCGCCCTAGGACCCAGTACTTC
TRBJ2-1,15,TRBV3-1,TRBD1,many,CASSQQGAPYNEQFF,TGTGCCAGCAGCCAACAGGGGGCCCCCTACAATGAGCAGTTCTTC
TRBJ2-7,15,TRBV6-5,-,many,CASRTNPLGSYEQYF,TGTGCCAGCAGAACCAATCCTTTGGGCTCCTACGAGCAGTACTTC
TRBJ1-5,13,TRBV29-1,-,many,CSVGLAGNQPQHF,TGCAGCGTTGGGCTGGCCGGCAATCAGCCCCAGCATTTT
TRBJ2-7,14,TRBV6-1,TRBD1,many,CASKPGQGIYEQYF,TGTGCCAGCAAACCCGGACAGGGGATCTACGAGCAGTACTTC
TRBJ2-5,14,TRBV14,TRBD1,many,CASSLQGRGETQYF,TGTGCCAGCAGCCTACAGGGGAGAGGGGAGACCCAGTACTTC
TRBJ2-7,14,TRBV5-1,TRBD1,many,CASRVGQDSYEQYF,TGCGCCAGCAGGGTCGGACAGGACTCCTACGAGCAGTACTTC
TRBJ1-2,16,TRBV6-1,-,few,CASRPFGTTLQVGYTF,TGTGCCAGCAGGCCCTTCGGGACCACTCTTCAAGTGGGCTACACCTTC
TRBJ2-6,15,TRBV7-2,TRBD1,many,CASSSGGSGANVLTF,TGTGCCAGCAGCTCAGGGGGCTCTGGGGCCAACGTCCTGACTTTC
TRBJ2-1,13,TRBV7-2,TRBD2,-,CATSSGRRYEQFF,TGTGCCACATCTAGCGGGAGAAGATATGAGCAGTTCTTC
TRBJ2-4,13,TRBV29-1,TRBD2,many,CSVAGGAKNIQYF,TGCAGCGTTGCGGGAGGGGCCAAAAACATTCAGTACTTC
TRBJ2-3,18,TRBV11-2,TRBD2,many,CASSLVAGGPLAADTQYF,TGTGCCAGCAGCTTAGTGGCGGGAGGGCCCTTGGCGGCAGATACGCAGTATTTT
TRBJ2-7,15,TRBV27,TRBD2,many,CASRIPGTSVNEQYF,TGTGCCAGCAGAATCCCCGGGACTAGCGTGAACGAGCAGTACTTC
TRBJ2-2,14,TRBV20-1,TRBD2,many,CSANAGGPTGELFF,TGCAGTGCTAATGCGGGAGGGCCAACGGGGGAGCTGTTTTTT
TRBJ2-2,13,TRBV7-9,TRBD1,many,CASSSTGTGELFF,TGTGCCAGCAGCTCGACAGGGACCGGGGAGCTGTTTTTT
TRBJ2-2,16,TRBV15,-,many,CATSRGRGLATGELFF,TGTGCCACCAGCAGAGGGCGCGGGTTGGCCACCGGGGAGCTGTTTTTT
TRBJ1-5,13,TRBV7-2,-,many,CASSLQGRQPQHF,TGTGCCAGCAGCTTACAGGGGCGACAGCCCCAGCATTTT
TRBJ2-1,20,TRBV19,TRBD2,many,CASSLGIVAGKKSSYNEQFF,TGTGCCAGTAGTCTAGGGATAGTAGCGGGGAAAAAAAGCTCCTACAATGAGCAGTTCTTC
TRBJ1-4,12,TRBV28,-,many,CASSFVGGKLFF,TGTGCCAGCAGTTTCGTGGGTGGGAAACTGTTTTTT
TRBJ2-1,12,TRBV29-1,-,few,CSVRDNSLEQFF,TGCAGCGTTAGGGATAATAGCTTGGAGCAGTTCTTC
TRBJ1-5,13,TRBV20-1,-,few,CSAGTQGYQPQHF,TGCAGTGCTGGGACCCAGGGTTACCAGCCCCAGCATTTT
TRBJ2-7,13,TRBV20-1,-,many,CSAPEGTLDEQYF,TGCAGTGCTCCCGAGGGAACCCTGGATGAGCAGTACTTC
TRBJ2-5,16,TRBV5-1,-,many,CASSLTGGLQQETQYF,TGCGCCAGCAGCTTAACTGGCGGGCTACAACAAGAGACCCAGTACTTC
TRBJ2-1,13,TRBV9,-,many,CASSGHLYNEQFF,TGTGCCAGCAGCGGTCACCTGTACAATGAGCAGTTCTTC
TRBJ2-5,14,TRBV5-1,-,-,CASNDRDIQETQYF,TGCGCCAGCAACGACCGGGACATCCAAGAGACCCAGTACTTC
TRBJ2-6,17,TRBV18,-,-,CASSFGLSTPGANVLTF,TGTGCCAGCTCATTCGGGCTCTCAACCCCTGGGGCCAACGTCCTGACTTTC
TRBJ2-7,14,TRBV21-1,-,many,CASRGGRGVYEQYF,TGTGCCAGCAGGGGGGGCAGGGGAGTCTACGAGCAGTACTTC
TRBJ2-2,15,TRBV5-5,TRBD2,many,CASSGRGEGTGELFF,TGTGCCAGCAGCGGTAGAGGGGAGGGCACCGGGGAGCTGTTTTTT
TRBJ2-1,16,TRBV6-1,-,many,CASRPNRVGSYNEQFF,TGTGCCAGCAGGCCAAACCGGGTGGGGTCCTACAATGAGCAGTTCTTC
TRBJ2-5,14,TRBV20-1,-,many,CSARDTAHAETQYF,TGCAGTGCTAGAGATACGGCCCACGCGGAGACCCAGTACTTC
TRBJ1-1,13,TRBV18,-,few,CASSLGTYPEAFF,TGTGCCAGCTCGCTAGGGACCTACCCTGAAGCTTTCTTT
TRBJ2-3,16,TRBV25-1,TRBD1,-,CASSDPRTGRRDTQYF,TGTGCCAGCAGTGACCCCCGGACAGGGAGAAGGGATACGCAGTATTTT
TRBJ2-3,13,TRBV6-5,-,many,CASSYRWGVSQYF,TGTGCCAGCAGTTACCGGTGGGGGGTATCGCAGTATTTT
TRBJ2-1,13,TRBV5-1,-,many,CASSYRLDGEQFF,TGCGCCAGCAGCTACCGACTAGACGGTGAGCAGTTCTTC
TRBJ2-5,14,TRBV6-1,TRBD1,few,CASRETGQGETQYF,TGTGCCAGCAGGGAGACAGGGCAGGGGGAGACCCAGTACTTC
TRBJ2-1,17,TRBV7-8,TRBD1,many,CASSPRTGLTRYNEQFF,TGTGCCAGCAGCCCCCGGACAGGGCTAACTAGGTACAATGAGCAGTTCTTC
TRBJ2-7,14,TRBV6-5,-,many,CATMRGRASYEQYF,TGTGCCACAATGCGGGGCCGGGCATCATACGAGCAGTACTTC
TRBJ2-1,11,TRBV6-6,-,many,CASSSVMEQFF,TGTGCCAGCAGCTCAGTTATGGAGCAGTTCTTC
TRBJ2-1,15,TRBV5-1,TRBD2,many,CASRGLAGAWNEQFF,TGCGCCAGCAGAGGACTAGCGGGAGCATGGAATGAGCAGTTCTTC
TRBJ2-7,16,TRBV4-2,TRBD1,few,CASSQVEGQGPYEQYF,TGTGCCAGCAGCCAAGTGGAGGGACAGGGTCCCTACGAGCAGTACTTC